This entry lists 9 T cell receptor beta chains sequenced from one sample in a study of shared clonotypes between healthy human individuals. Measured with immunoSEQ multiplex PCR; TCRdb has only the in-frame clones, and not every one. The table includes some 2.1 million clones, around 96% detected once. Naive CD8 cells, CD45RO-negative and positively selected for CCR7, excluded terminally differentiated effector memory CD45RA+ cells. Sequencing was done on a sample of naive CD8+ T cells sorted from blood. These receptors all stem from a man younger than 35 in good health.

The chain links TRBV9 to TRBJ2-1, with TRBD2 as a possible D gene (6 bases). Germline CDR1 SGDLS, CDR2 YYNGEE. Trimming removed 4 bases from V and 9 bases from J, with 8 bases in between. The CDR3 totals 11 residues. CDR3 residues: CASSMGGEQFF. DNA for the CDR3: TGTGCCAGCAGCATGGGAGGTGAGCAGTTCTTC.

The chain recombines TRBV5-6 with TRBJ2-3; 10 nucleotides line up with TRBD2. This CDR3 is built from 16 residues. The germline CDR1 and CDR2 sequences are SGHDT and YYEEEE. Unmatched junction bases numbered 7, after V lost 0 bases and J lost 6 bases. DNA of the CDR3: TGTGCCAGCAGCTTGGAAGCGGGGGGGCCCGGGGATACGCAGTATTTT. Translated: CASSLEAGGPGDTQYF.

CDR3 coding DNA: TGTGCCAGCGGTAATTGGGGTGGGTCCTACGAGCAGTACTTC. This sequence encodes CASGNWGGSYEQYF. V gene TRBV6-5 combines with J gene TRBJ2-7; no clear D gene. Trimming stripped 8 bases from V and 1 base from J, with 15 bases between. The CDR3 has 14 amino acids. Germline CDR1 MNHEY, CDR2 SVGAGI.

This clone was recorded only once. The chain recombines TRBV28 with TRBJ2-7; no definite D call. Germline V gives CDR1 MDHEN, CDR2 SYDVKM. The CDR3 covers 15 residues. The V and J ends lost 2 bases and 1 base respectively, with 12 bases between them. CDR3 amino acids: CASSLGVGQSYEQYF. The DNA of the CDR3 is TGTGCCAGCAGTTTAGGGGTCGGTCAATCCTACGAGCAGTACTTC.

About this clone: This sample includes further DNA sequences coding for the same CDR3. The CDR3 DNA reads TGCAGCGTTCTGGGGGCGGACTACGAGCAGTACTTC. Translated, it gives CSVLGADYEQYF. The V call is TRBV29-1, the J call TRBJ2-7; D might be TRBD1 (6 bases). V was shortened by 5 bases and J by 3 bases, with 11 bases between the two germline ends. Germline values: CDR1 SQVTM, CDR2 ANQGSEA. The CDR3 is made up of 12 amino acids.

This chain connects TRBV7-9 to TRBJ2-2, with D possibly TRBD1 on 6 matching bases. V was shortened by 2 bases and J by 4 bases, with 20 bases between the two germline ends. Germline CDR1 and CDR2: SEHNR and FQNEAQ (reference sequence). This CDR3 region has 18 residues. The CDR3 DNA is TGTGCCAGCAGCTTACCCCATGATGGCCTGGGGGCCACCGGGGAGCTGTTTTTT. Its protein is CASSLPHDGLGATGELFF. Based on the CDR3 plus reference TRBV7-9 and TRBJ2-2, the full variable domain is DTGVSQNPRHKITKRGQNVTFRCDPISEHNRLYWYRQTLGQGPEFLTYFQNEAQLEKSRLLSDRFSAERPKGSFSTLEIQRTEQGDSAMYLCASSLPHDGLGATGELFFGEGSRLTVL.

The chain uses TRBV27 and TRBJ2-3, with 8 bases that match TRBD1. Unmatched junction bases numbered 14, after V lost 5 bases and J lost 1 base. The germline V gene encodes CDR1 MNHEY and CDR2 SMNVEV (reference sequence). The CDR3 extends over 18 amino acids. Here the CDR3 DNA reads TGTGCCAGCAGTCCCGAAACGGGCAGGGGGCTTGGCACAGATACGCAGTATTTT. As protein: CASSPETGRGLGTDTQYF.

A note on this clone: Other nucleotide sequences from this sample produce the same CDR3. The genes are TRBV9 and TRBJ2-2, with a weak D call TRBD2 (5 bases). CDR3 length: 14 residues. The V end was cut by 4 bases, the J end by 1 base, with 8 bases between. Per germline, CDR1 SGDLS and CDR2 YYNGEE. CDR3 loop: CASSPGGNTGELFF. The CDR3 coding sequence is TGTGCCAGCAGCCCTGGAGGGAACACCGGGGAGCTGTTTTTT. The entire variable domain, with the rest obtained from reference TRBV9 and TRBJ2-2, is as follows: DSGVTQTPKHLITATGQRVTLRCSPRSGDLSVYWYQQSLDQGLQFLIQYYNGEERAKGNILERFSAQQFPDLHSELNLSSLELGDSALYFCASSPGGNTGELFFGEGSRLTVL.

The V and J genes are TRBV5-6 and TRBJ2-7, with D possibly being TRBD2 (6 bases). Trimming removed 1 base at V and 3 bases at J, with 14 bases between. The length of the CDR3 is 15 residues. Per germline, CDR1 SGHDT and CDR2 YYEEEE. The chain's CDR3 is CASSLRRGADYEQYF. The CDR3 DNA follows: TGTGCCAGCAGCTTGCGACGCGGGGCCGACTACGAGCAGTACTTC.